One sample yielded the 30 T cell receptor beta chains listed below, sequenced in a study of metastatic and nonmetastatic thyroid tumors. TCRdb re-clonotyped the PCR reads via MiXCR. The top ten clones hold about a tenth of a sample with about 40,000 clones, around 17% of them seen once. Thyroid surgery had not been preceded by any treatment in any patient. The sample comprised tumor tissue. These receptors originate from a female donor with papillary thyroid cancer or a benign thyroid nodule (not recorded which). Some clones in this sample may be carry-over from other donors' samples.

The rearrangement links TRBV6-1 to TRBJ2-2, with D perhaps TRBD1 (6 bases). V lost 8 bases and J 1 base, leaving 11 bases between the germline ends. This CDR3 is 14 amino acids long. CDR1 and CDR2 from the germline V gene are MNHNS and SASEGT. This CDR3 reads CASVGQMNTGELFF. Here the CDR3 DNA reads TGTGCCAGCGTGGGACAAATGAACACCGGGGAGCTGTTTTTT.

Written as DNA, the CDR3 is TGCGCCAGCAGCCAATCACCTCCCGACAGGGGATACGGTAGGGATGAAAAACTGTTTTTT. Translation: CASSQSPPDRGYGRDEKLFF. This rearrangement joins TRBV4-3 to TRBJ1-4; the match to TRBD1 covers 8 bases. V dropped 2 bases and J dropped 6; count of bases not matched to a gene: 20. CDR3 size: 20 residues. Germline V lookup: CDR1 LGHNA, CDR2 YSLEER.

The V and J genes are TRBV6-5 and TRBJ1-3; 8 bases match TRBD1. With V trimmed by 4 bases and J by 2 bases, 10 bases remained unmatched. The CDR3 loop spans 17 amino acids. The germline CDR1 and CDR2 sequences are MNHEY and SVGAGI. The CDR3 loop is CASSLRQGLAAGNTIYF. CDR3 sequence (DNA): TGTGCCAGCAGTTTAAGACAGGGGCTTGCTGCTGGAAACACCATATATTTT.

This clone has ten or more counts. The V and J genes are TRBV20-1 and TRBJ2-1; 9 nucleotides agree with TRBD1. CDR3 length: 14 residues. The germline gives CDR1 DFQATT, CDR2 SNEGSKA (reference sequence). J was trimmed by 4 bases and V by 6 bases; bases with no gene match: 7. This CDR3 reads CSAPTGTGYNEQFF. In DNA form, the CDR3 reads TGCAGTGCCCCCACCGGGACAGGGTACAATGAGCAGTTCTTC.

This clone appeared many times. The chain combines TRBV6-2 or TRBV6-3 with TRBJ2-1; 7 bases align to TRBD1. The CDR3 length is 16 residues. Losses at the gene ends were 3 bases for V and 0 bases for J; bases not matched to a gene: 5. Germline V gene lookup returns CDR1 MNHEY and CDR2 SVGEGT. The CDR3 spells CASSYMGQYSYNEQFF. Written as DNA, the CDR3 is TGTGCCAGCAGTTATATGGGACAGTACTCCTACAATGAGCAGTTCTTC.

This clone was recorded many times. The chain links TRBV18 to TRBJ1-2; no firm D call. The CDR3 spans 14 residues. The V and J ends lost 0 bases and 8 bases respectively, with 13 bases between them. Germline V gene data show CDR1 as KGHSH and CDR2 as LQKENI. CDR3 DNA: TGTGCCAGCTCACCACCGGCGGGGATGCACGGCTACACCTTC. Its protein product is CASSPPAGMHGYTF.

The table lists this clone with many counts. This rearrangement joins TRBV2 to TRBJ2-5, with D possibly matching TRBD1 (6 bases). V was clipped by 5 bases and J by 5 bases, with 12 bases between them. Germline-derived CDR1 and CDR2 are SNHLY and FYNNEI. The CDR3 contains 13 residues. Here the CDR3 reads CASSYRAGETQYF. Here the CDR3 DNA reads TGTGCCAGCAGTTACAGGGCAGGGGAGACCCAGTACTTC.

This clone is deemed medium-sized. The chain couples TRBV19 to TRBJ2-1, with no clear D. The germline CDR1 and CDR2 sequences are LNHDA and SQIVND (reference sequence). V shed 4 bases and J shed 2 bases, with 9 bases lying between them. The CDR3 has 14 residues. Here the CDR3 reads CASSSGITYNEQFF. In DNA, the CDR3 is TGTGCCAGTAGTAGCGGAATCACCTACAATGAGCAGTTCTTC.

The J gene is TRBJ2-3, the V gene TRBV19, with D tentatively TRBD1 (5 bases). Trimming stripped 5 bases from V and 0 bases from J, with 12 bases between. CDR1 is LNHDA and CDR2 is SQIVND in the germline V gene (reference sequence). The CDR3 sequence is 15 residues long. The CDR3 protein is CASSPKDMSTDTQYF. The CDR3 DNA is TGTGCCAGTAGTCCTAAGGACATGAGCACAGATACGCAGTATTTT.

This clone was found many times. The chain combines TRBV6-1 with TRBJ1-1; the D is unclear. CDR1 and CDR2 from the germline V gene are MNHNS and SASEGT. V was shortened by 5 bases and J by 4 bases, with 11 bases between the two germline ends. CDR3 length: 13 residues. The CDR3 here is CASSSRGSTEAFF. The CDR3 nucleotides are TGTGCCAGCAGTTCGCGCGGGAGCACTGAAGCTTTCTTT.

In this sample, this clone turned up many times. The CDR3 bases are TGTGCCAGCAGCTTAGCGGGGAGGAACACCATATATTTT. It codes for CASSLAGRNTIYF. The rearrangement links TRBV7-2 to TRBJ1-3; D is uncertain. Per germline, CDR1 SGHTA and CDR2 FQGNSA. The germline V and J ends were trimmed by 0 bases and 7 bases, with 7 bases remaining between them. The CDR3 has 13 amino acids.

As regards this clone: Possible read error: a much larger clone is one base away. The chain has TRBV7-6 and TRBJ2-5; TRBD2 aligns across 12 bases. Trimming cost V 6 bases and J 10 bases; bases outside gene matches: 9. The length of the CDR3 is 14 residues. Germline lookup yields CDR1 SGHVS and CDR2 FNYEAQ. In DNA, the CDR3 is TGTGCCAGCAGACCGTCGGGACTAGCGGGTCACCAGTACTTC. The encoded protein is CASRPSGLAGHQYF.

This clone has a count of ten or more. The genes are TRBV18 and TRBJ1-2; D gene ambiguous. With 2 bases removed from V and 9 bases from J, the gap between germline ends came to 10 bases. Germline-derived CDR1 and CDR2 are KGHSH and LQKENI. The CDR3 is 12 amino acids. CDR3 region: CASSPYGDSYTF. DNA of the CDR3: TGTGCCAGCTCACCATACGGGGATAGCTACACCTTC.

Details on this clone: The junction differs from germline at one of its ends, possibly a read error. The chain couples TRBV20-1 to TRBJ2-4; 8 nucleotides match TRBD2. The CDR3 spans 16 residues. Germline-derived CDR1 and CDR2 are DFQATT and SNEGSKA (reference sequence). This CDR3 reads CSASPDSGLAKSIQYF. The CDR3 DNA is TGCAGTGCTAGCCCCGACAGCGGACTAGCCAAAAGCATTCAGTACTTC.

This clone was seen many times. The CDR3 here is CASSRGTGGGTEAFF. The DNA for the CDR3 is TGTGCCAGCAGTAGAGGTACGGGGGGCGGCACTGAAGCTTTCTTT. J is TRBJ1-1 and V is TRBV6-1; D possibly corresponds to TRBD1 (6 bases). This CDR3 is built from 15 residues. Trimming cost V 5 bases and J 4 bases, with 17 bases left between them. Germline CDR1 is MNHNS and CDR2 is SASEGT.

CDR3: CASRQVGGPTYEQYF. CDR3 bases: TGTGCCAGCCGGCAGGTGGGGGGGCCCACCTACGAGCAGTACTTC. The rearrangement uses TRBV28 and TRBJ2-7; tentative D call: TRBD2 (7 bases). The germline gives CDR1 MDHEN, CDR2 SYDVKM. The CDR3 consists of 15 residues. Trimming removed 8 bases from V and 2 bases from J, with 19 bases in between.

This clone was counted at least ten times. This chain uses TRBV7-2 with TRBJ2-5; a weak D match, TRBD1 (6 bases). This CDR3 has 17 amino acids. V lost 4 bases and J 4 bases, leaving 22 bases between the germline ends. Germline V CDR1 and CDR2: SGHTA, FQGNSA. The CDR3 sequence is CASSSTLSGHSRETQYF. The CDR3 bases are TGTGCCAGCAGCTCGACCCTCTCGGGACACTCGCGAGAGACCCAGTACTTC. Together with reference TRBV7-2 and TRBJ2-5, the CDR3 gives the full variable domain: GAGVSQSPSNKVTEKGKDVELRCDPISGHTALYWYRQSLGQGLEFLIYFQGNSAPDKSGLPSDRFSAERTGGSVSTLTIQRTQQEDSAVYLCASSSTLSGHSRETQYFGPGTRLLVL.

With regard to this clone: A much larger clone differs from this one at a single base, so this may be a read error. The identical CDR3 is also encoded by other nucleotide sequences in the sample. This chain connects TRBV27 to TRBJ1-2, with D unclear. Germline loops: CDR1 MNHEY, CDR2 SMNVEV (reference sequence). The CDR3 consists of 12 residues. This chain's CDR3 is CASSLSGGRYTF. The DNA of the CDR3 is TGTGCCAGCAGTCTATCTGGTGGACGCTACACCTTC.

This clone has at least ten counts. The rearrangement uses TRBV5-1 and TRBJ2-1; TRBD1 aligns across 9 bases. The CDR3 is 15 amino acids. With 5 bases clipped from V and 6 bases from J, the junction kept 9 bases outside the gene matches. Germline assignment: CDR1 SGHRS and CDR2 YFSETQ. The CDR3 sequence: CASSLTGGGSNEQFF. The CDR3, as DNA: TGCGCCAGCAGTCTTACAGGGGGCGGAAGCAATGAGCAGTTCTTC.

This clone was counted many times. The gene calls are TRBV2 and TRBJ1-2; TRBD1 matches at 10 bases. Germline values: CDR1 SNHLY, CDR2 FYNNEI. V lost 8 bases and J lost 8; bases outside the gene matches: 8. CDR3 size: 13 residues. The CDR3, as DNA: TGTGCCAGCGCGGGACAGGGGTTATCGGGCTACACCTTC. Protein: CASAGQGLSGYTF.

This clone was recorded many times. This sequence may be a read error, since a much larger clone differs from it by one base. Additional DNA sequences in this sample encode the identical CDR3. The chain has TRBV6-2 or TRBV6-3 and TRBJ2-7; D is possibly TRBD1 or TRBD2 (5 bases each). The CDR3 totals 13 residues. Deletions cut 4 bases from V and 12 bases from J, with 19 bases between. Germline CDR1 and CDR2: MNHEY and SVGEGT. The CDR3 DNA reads TGTGCCAGCAGTTCCGGGGCCCCGCGGAGGCGGTACTTC. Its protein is CASSSGAPRRRYF.

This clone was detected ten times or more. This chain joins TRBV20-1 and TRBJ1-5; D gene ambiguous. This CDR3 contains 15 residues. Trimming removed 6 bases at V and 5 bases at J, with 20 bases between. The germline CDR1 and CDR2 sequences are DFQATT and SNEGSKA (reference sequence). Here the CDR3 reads CSAAASGMAYQPQHF. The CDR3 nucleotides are TGCAGTGCCGCTGCCAGCGGTATGGCATATCAGCCCCAGCATTTT.

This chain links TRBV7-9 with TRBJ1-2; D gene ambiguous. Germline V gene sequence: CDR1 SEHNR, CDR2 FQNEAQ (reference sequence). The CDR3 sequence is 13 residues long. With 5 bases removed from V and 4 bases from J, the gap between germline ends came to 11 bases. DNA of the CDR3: TGTGCCAGCAGCCCCCCAACCGGCTATGGCTACACCTTC. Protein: CASSPPTGYGYTF.

The chain's CDR3 is CASSLEGGSDKTQYF. The CDR3 region has the DNA TGTGCCAGCAGCCTAGAGGGGGGTTCGGATAAGACCCAGTACTTC. V gene TRBV11-1 combines with J gene TRBJ2-5; D assignment may be TRBD1 or TRBD2 (6 bases each). V lost 5 bases to trimming and J lost 6 bases, with 19 bases between them. The length of the CDR3 is 15 residues. Germline CDR1 and CDR2: SGHAT and FQDESV (reference sequence).

The CDR3 nucleotides read TGTGCCATCAGAGTCAGCGCTAGCGTGGACCGCGAGCAGTACTTC. Amino acids: CAIRVSASVDREQYF. The J gene is TRBJ2-7, the V gene TRBV4-2; D might be TRBD2 (6 bases). V was pared by 10 bases and J by 6 bases, with 25 bases between. Germline-derived CDR1 and CDR2 are LGHNA and YNFKEQ. The CDR3 sequence is 15 residues long.

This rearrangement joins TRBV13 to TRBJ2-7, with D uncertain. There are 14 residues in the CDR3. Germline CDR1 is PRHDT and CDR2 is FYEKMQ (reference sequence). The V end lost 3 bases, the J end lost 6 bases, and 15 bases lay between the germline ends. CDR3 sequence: CASSFSIVSREQYF. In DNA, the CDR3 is TGTGCCAGCAGCTTCTCTATCGTGAGTCGCGAGCAGTACTTC.

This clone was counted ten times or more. CDR3: CASSGTEPLAYEQYF. CDR3 bases: TGTGCCAGCAGTGGGACAGAACCCCTGGCCTACGAGCAGTACTTC. The rearrangement uses TRBV2 and TRBJ2-7; perhaps TRBD1 as D (6 bases). Looked up from germline, CDR1 is SNHLY and CDR2 is FYNNEI. The CDR3 totals 15 residues. V lost 4 bases and J lost 2, with 15 bases in between. Filled out from reference TRBV2 and TRBJ2-7, the complete variable domain reads EPEVTQTPSHQVTQMGQEVILRCVPISNHLYFYWYRQILGQKVEFLVSFYNNEISEKSEIFDDQFSVERPDGSNFTLKIRSTKLEDSAMYFCASSGTEPLAYEQYFGPGTRLTVT.

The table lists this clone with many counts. The CDR3 protein is CASSLDFARSTEAFF. In nucleotides, the CDR3 is TGTGCCAGCAGTTTGGATTTTGCCAGGAGCACTGAAGCTTTCTTT. This chain links TRBV28 with TRBJ1-1; D is uncertain. The V gene lost 3 bases and the J gene lost 4 bases, with 15 bases spanning the gap. In germline, CDR1 is MDHEN, CDR2 SYDVKM. The length of the CDR3 is 15 residues.

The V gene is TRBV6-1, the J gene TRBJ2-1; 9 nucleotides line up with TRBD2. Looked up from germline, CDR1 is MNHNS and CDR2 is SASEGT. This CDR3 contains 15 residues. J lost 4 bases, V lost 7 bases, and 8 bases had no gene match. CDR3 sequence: CASIRTSVAYNEQFF. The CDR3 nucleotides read TGTGCCAGCATCCGGACTAGCGTGGCATACAATGAGCAGTTCTTC.

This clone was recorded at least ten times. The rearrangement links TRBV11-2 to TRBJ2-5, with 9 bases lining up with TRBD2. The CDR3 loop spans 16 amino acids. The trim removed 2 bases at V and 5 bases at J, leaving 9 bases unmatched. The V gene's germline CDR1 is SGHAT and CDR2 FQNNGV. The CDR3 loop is CASSLSWASGKETQYF. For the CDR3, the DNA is TGTGCCAGCAGCTTAAGTTGGGCTAGCGGGAAGGAGACCCAGTACTTC. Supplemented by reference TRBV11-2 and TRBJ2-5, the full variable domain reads EAGVAQSPRYKIIEKRQSVAFWCNPISGHATLYWYQQILGQGPKLLIQFQNNGVVDDSQLPKDRFSAERLKGVDSTLKIQPAKLEDSAVYLCASSLSWASGKETQYFGPGTRLLVL.